What follows is one T cell receptor (beta chain) and its context. The antigen remains unidentified. Per germline, CDR1 MGHRA and CDR2 YSYEKL. V shed 1 base, J shed 2 bases, and the junction held 14 bases outside the gene matches. There are 18 residues in the CDR3. The PCR used 60 Vbeta and 13 Jbeta primers. Assay: immunoSEQ multiplex PCR; the TCRdb copy retains only in-frame clones and omits some. The profile shows 130,000 to 150,000 clones, 78% of them singletons. This specimen belongs to a study of cytomegalovirus exposure and HLA in healthy donors. Findings of the study overall: Later, an analysis found that common viral pathogens appeared to be linked with several of the most significant clusters. Published work reported that the classifier diagnosed cytomegalovirus status with high specificity and sensitivity. Among TCR sequences, most were rare, though some public TCRs appeared in many donors. V- and J-gene trimming in TCR beta was tied to a missense DCLRE1C variant by an analysis performed later.

The chain carries TRBV4-1 and TRBJ2-7, with 7 bases that match TRBD2. Input material: PBMCs. This receptor was obtained from a female donor in good health and CMV-seronegative. CDR3 coding DNA: TGCGCCAGCAGCCAAGCTTGGGGGATAGGACTAGATACCTACGAGCAGTACTTC. Its protein is CASSQAWGIGLDTYEQYF.